These 32 T cell receptor beta chains came from one sample sequenced in a study of technical replicates of blood from a few donors (dated by TCRdb to about 2017). Receptors were amplified or captured by the immunoSEQ multiplex PCR assay. This immuneACCESS table, as held by TCRdb, lists in-frame sequences with V and J called but not all clones. Of the missing ones, under half trace to an unresolved V gene in checked studies; the others have no known cause. A total of tens of thousands of clones appear in this sample, 95% to 98% of them only once. Roughly 0.15% of the sample is held by the ten biggest clonotypes. Sequencing was carried out using T cells isolated from PBMCs. The receptors shown here come from a human donor in good health.

The chain is built from TRBV9 and TRBJ2-3, with D perhaps TRBD1 (7 bases). The germline V and J ends were trimmed by 3 bases and 0 bases, with 11 bases remaining between them. Germline V gene data show CDR1 as SGDLS and CDR2 as YYNGEE. The CDR3 is 15 amino acids. The CDR3 region is CASSGRGLSTDTQYF. CDR3 nucleotide sequence: TGTGCCAGCAGCGGGAGGGGGCTCAGCACAGATACGCAGTATTTT. Variable domain in full (rest from reference TRBV9 and TRBJ2-3): DSGVTQTPKHLITATGQRVTLRCSPRSGDLSVYWYQQSLDQGLQFLIQYYNGEERAKGNILERFSAQQFPDLHSELNLSSLELGDSALYFCASSGRGLSTDTQYFGPGTRLTVL.

In its sample, this clone was seen once. V usage is TRBV12-5 and J usage is TRBJ2-1; D gene uncertain. CDR3 length: 15 amino acids. Germline V lookup: CDR1 LGHNT, CDR2 FRNRAP. Trimming cost V 0 bases and J 7 bases, with 13 bases left between them. The CDR3 sequence is CASGLVLRLENEQFF. The CDR3, as DNA: TGTGCTAGTGGTTTGGTACTTAGGCTGGAGAATGAGCAGTTCTTC.

This chain links TRBV19 with TRBJ2-2, with 7 bases identical to TRBD2. CDR1 is LNHDA and CDR2 is SQIVND in the germline V gene (reference sequence). The ends lost 3 bases at V and 5 bases at J; junction bases unmatched: 9. There are 16 residues in the CDR3. CDR3 nucleotides: TGTGCCAGTAGTATGACCAGCGGGGTTTGGACCGGGGAGCTGTTTTTT. Residues: CASSMTSGVWTGELFF.

The chain links TRBV12-5 to TRBJ2-7; a weak D match, TRBD2 (5 bases). The CDR3 covers 14 residues. Trimming removed 0 bases at V and 3 bases at J, with 9 bases between. Germline V gene sequence: CDR1 LGHNT, CDR2 FRNRAP. The CDR3: CASGLVSSSYEQYF. The CDR3 bases are TGTGCTAGTGGTTTGGTATCTAGCAGCTACGAGCAGTACTTC.

The chain carries TRBV7-8 and TRBJ2-3; TRBD2 is a possible D gene (6 bases). There are 12 residues in the CDR3. Germline loops: CDR1 SGHVS, CDR2 FQNEAQ. Trimming removed 5 bases from V and 6 bases from J, with 9 bases in between. In DNA form, the CDR3 reads TGTGCCAGCAGCCTGGGACTTGATACGCAGTATTTT. It codes for CASSLGLDTQYF.

This chain connects TRBV29-1 to TRBJ2-7; D not certain. The CDR3 spans 12 residues. Germline CDR1 is SQVTM and CDR2 is ANQGSEA. V lost 4 bases and J lost 3, with 10 bases in between. CDR3 sequence (DNA): TGCAGCGTTGCCCCCGGCGGCTACGAGCAGTACTTC. The encoded protein is CSVAPGGYEQYF.

V and J are TRBV5-4 and TRBJ1-6; D unclear. Germline V gives CDR1 SGHNT, CDR2 YYREEE (reference sequence). Trimming cost V 6 bases and J 9 bases, with 16 bases left between them. The CDR3 sequence is 14 residues long. CDR3 loop: CASTSRDGFSPLHF. In nucleotides, the CDR3 is TGTGCCAGCACCTCACGGGATGGCTTTTCACCCCTCCACTTT.

The gene calls are TRBV5-4 and TRBJ1-1, with TRBD1 matching over 10 bases. The V gene's germline CDR1 is SGHNT and CDR2 YYREEE (reference sequence). CDR3 size: 15 residues. The J segment lost 5 bases and the V segment lost 4 bases, leaving 8 bases of the junction unmatched. CDR3 amino acids: CASSRTGGAVTEAFF. CDR3 sequence (DNA): TGTGCCAGCAGCAGGACAGGGGGTGCAGTGACTGAAGCTTTCTTT.

Written as DNA, the CDR3 is TGTGCCACCACTCCCGGGACAGGAAATTCACCCCTCCACTTT. Protein: CATTPGTGNSPLHF. The V gene is TRBV6-5, the J gene TRBJ1-6, with TRBD1 matching 8 bases. The V gene's germline CDR1 is MNHEY and CDR2 SVGAGI. With 10 bases clipped from V and 7 bases from J, the junction kept 9 bases outside the gene matches. CDR3 size: 14 residues.

The genes are TRBV5-6 and TRBJ2-7, with D possibly being TRBD2 (5 bases). V lost 5 bases and J lost 2, with 17 bases in between. This CDR3 spans 15 amino acids. Germline V gives CDR1 SGHDT, CDR2 YYEEEE. This CDR3 reads CASSNGLTTAYEQYF. The DNA of the CDR3 is TGTGCCAGCAGTAATGGACTTACTACTGCCTACGAGCAGTACTTC.

The V gene is TRBV6-1, the J gene TRBJ1-1; D not certain. The CDR3 loop spans 13 amino acids. CDR1 and CDR2 from the germline V gene are MNHNS and SASEGT. The V end lost 1 base, the J end lost 6 bases, and 9 bases lay between the germline ends. The CDR3 coding sequence is TGTGCCAGCAGTGAAGTGCTAGGTCCTGAAGCTTTCTTT. It is translated as CASSEVLGPEAFF.

This CDR3 is CASSHGGGRGGYTF. CDR3 DNA sequence: TGCGCCAGCAGCCATGGCGGGGGGCGAGGTGGCTACACCTTC. The J gene is TRBJ1-2, the V gene TRBV4-1; perhaps TRBD1 as D (6 bases). CDR3 size: 14 residues. The V end lost 3 bases, the J end lost 7 bases, and 15 bases lay between the germline ends. Germline assignment: CDR1 MGHRA and CDR2 YSYEKL.

V and J are TRBV11-2 and TRBJ1-2; D ambiguous. Trimming left V 2 bases short and J 0 bases short, with 7 bases between. The CDR3 totals 14 residues. Germline values: CDR1 SGHAT, CDR2 FQNNGV. The CDR3 protein is CASSLRSPNYGYTF. The CDR3 coding sequence is TGTGCCAGCAGCTTACGTTCCCCTAACTATGGCTACACCTTC.

The chain couples TRBV11-2 to TRBJ2-2; 11 nucleotides align to TRBD2. The CDR3 extends over 17 amino acids. The V gene end was trimmed by 0 bases and the J gene end by 7 bases; junction bases not matched to a gene: 7. The germline V gene has CDR1 SGHAT and CDR2 FQNNGV. This CDR3 is CASSLEIAGGPSGELFF. The CDR3 bases are TGTGCCAGCAGCTTAGAGATAGCGGGAGGGCCGAGCGGGGAGCTGTTTTTT.

This chain uses TRBV5-8 with TRBJ1-1, with 9 nucleotides matching TRBD1. V lost 3 bases and J lost 7; bases outside the gene matches: 13. Germline values: CDR1 SGHTS, CDR2 YDEGEE. The CDR3 length is 16 residues. The CDR3 DNA follows: TGTGCCAGCAGCTCCGGGACAGGGACACAACAGGGTGAAGCTTTCTTT. This codes for CASSSGTGTQQGEAFF.

This rearrangement joins TRBV14 to TRBJ1-2; D remains ambiguous. Germline V gives CDR1 SGHDN, CDR2 FVKESK. Trimming shortened V by 1 base and J by 0 bases, and 6 bases separated the two germline ends. This CDR3 spans 14 amino acids. The CDR3 DNA sequence: TGTGCCAGCAGCCAAGTTACAGCTAACTATGGCTACACCTTC. This gives the protein CASSQVTANYGYTF.

The chain carries TRBV5-1 and TRBJ1-1, with 8 bases aligning to TRBD1. Germline V CDR1 and CDR2: SGHRS, YFSETQ. V shed 6 bases, J shed 4 bases, and the junction held 11 bases outside the gene matches. The CDR3 loop spans 15 amino acids. CDR3 amino acids: CASNRDRPTGTEAFF. The CDR3, as DNA: TGCGCCAGCAACCGGGACAGGCCAACGGGCACTGAAGCTTTCTTT.

The gene calls are TRBV14 and TRBJ1-2; D is perhaps TRBD1 (5 bases). The CDR3 length is 18 residues. With 1 base removed from V and 5 bases from J, the gap between germline ends came to 23 bases. The germline CDR1 and CDR2 sequences are SGHDN and FVKESK. The CDR3 DNA is TGTGCCAGCAGCCAAGCTTGGGGCAGTATATACAAAGAGTATGGCTACACCTTC. It is translated as CASSQAWGSIYKEYGYTF.

CDR3 in amino acids: CASRFRGAVDTQYF. The CDR3 DNA reads TGTGCAAGTCGCTTTCGGGGGGCCGTAGATACGCAGTATTTT. The rearrangement uses TRBV12-2 and TRBJ2-3; TRBD2, the table's D call, was not compared with the DNA. TRBV12-2 is listed as a pseudogene. The CDR3 is 14 amino acids.

This sequence joins TRBV6-5 and TRBJ1-2; D remains unclear. The CDR3 contains 15 residues. With 0 bases removed from V and 2 bases from J, the gap between germline ends came to 10 bases. Looked up from germline, CDR1 is MNHEY and CDR2 is SVGAGI. This CDR3 reads CASSYSGGRNYGYTF. In DNA form, the CDR3 reads TGTGCCAGCAGTTACTCTGGCGGCCGAAACTATGGCTACACCTTC.

The chain couples TRBV12-2 to TRBJ2-2; the DNA was not compared with TRBD1, the D call given in the table. TRBV12-2 is a pseudogene locus. CDR3 size: 15 residues. Written as DNA, the CDR3 is TGTGCAAGTCGCTTATCTTCAGGGTACACCGGGGAGCTGTTTTTT. Residues: CASRLSSGYTGELFF.

The V and J genes are TRBV7-9 and TRBJ2-7, with TRBD2 identical over 14 bases. Trimming cost V 6 bases and J 6 bases; bases outside gene matches: 10. This CDR3 has 16 residues. Germline loops: CDR1 SEHNR, CDR2 FQNEAQ (reference sequence). The CDR3 is CASRPDSGLAGGEQYF. CDR3 DNA sequence: TGTGCCAGCAGGCCTGACTCCGGACTAGCGGGAGGCGAGCAGTACTTC.

The CDR3 DNA reads as TGTGCCAGCAGCTATGGACAGTGGGGGGAGACCCAGTACTTC. Translated, it gives CASSYGQWGETQYF. This chain links TRBV7-9 with TRBJ2-5; tentatively, D is TRBD1 (6 bases). This CDR3 contains 14 residues. Germline values: CDR1 SEHNR, CDR2 FQNEAQ (reference sequence). The V gene lost 4 bases and the J gene lost 5 bases, with 14 bases spanning the gap. Together with reference TRBV7-9 and TRBJ2-5, the CDR3 gives the full variable domain: DTGVSQNPRHKITKRGQNVTFRCDPISEHNRLYWYRQTLGQGPEFLTYFQNEAQLEKSRLLSDRFSAERPKGSFSTLEIQRTEQGDSAMYLCASSYGQWGETQYFGPGTRLLVL.

The gene calls are TRBV2 and TRBJ2-6, with a possible D match to TRBD2 (5 bases). The CDR3 is 15 residues long. V lost 2 bases and J lost 5, with 10 bases in between. CDR1 is SNHLY, CDR2 FYNNEI, per germline. The CDR3 DNA reads as TGTGCCAGCAGTGAACCCCGGGGAAGGGCCAACGTCCTGACTTTC. Residues: CASSEPRGRANVLTF.

The J gene is TRBJ2-3, the V gene TRBV5-6, with a weak D call TRBD1 (5 bases). CDR3 length: 15 residues. V was pared by 1 base and J by 6 bases, with 15 bases between. Germline V lookup: CDR1 SGHDT, CDR2 YYEEEE. The CDR3 nucleotides are TGTGCCAGCAGCTTGTTTCTAGAATCAGGGGATACGCAGTATTTT. Translating it yields CASSLFLESGDTQYF.

This sequence joins TRBV15 and TRBJ2-5, with D hard to call. V gave up 0 bases and J gave up 5 bases, with 4 bases separating them. Germline lookup yields CDR1 LNHNV and CDR2 YYDKDF (reference sequence). This CDR3 comprises 12 residues. CDR3 coding DNA: TGTGCCACCAGCAGAGATCAGGAGACCCAGTACTTC. Residues: CATSRDQETQYF.

The sample holds one count of this clone. This chain links TRBV6-5 with TRBJ1-6; the D is unclear. The CDR3 consists of 16 residues. Trimming removed 0 bases at V and 2 bases at J, with 8 bases between. Germline CDR1 reads MNHEY; CDR2 reads SVGAGI. This chain's CDR3 is CASSYSKEAYNSPLHF. The CDR3, as DNA: TGTGCCAGCAGTTACTCGAAGGAGGCCTATAATTCACCCCTCCACTTT.

This chain links TRBV18 with TRBJ2-2; maybe TRBD2 (6 bases). This CDR3 has 15 amino acids. Between the trimmed V and J ends, which lost 6 bases and 4 bases, there was a span of 15 bases. CDR1 KGHSH and CDR2 LQKENI come from the germline V gene. Here the CDR3 DNA reads TGTGCCAGCTCCGTTCAGGGACTGCGCACCGGGGAGCTGTTTTTT. Protein: CASSVQGLRTGELFF.

This CDR3 reads CASSPAGTAREQYF. The DNA of the CDR3 is TGTGCCAGCAGCCCCGCCGGGACAGCGAGGGAGCAGTACTTC. The chain carries TRBV7-9 and TRBJ2-7; TRBD1 agrees at 7 bases. The CDR3 extends over 14 amino acids. Trimming cost V 5 bases and J 7 bases; bases outside gene matches: 11. CDR1 is SEHNR and CDR2 is FQNEAQ in the germline V gene (reference sequence).

The chain combines TRBV4-1 with TRBJ2-3; TRBD2 is a possible D gene (6 bases). The CDR3 has 16 residues. V gave up 4 bases and J gave up 4 bases, with 18 bases separating them. Germline V gene lookup returns CDR1 MGHRA and CDR2 YSYEKL. The CDR3 DNA reads as TGCGCCAGCAGCCGCCTGGGACTTTTAGCCCCAGATACGCAGTATTTT. Translation: CASSRLGLLAPDTQYF.

The rearrangement links TRBV30 to TRBJ1-2, with D perhaps matching TRBD1 (5 bases). Germline V gene data show CDR1 as GTSNPN and CDR2 as SVGIG (reference sequence). This CDR3 comprises 12 residues. Between the trimmed V and J ends, which lost 5 bases and 4 bases, there was a span of 11 bases. Here the CDR3 DNA reads TGTGCCTGGTCGCAGGGTATCTATGGCTACACCTTC. The encoded protein is CAWSQGIYGYTF. The variable domain in full, completed from reference TRBV30 and TRBJ1-2, reads SQTIHQWPATLVQPVGSPLSLECTVEGTSNPNLYWYRQAAGRGLQLLFYSVGIGQISSEVPQNLSASRPQDRQFILSSKKLLLSDSGFYLCAWSQGIYGYTFGSGTRLTVV.

The V and J genes are TRBV29-1 and TRBJ2-7; a weak D match, TRBD1 (5 bases). There are 12 residues in the CDR3. The V end was cut by 7 bases, the J end by 2 bases, with 12 bases between. CDR1 SQVTM and CDR2 ANQGSEA come from the germline V gene. The CDR3 protein is CSARPDTYEQYF. The CDR3 nucleotides are TGCAGCGCCCGACCGGACACCTACGAGCAGTACTTC.